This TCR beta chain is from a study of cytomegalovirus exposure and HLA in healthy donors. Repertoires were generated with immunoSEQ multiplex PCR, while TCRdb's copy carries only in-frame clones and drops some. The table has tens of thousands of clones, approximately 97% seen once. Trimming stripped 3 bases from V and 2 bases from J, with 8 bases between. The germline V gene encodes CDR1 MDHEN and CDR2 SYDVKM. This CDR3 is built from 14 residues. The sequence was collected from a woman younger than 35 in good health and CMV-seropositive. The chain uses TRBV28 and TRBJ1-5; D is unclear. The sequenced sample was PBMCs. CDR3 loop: CASSFLQGNQPQHF. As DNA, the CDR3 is TGTGCCAGCAGTTTTTTGCAGGGCAATCAGCCCCAGCATTTT.